Below, 18 T cell receptor beta chains from the same sample are listed, as sequenced in a study of preoperative IRX-2 immunotherapy in early breast cancer. Using immunoSEQ multiplex PCR, the repertoire was profiled, and TCRdb retains in-frame clones only, with some absent. The data contain 25,000 to 30,000 clones, under 90% of them seen just once; the ten biggest clones take up roughly 3.2%. Treatment specified: preoperative locoregional IRX-2 cytokine immunotherapy. This material was acquired from a patient treated with IRX-2 immunotherapy. Source of these receptors: a human donor with breast cancer.

The rearrangement links TRBV19 to TRBJ1-5; D is unresolved. V was trimmed by 5 bases and J by 6 bases, leaving 14 bases between them. This CDR3 spans 14 amino acids. The germline gives CDR1 LNHDA, CDR2 SQIVND (reference sequence). CDR3 sequence reads: CASSYVGYGQPQHF. The CDR3 bases are TGTGCCAGTAGTTACGTGGGGTATGGTCAGCCCCAGCATTTT.

The chain couples TRBV7-7 to TRBJ1-5; D may be TRBD1 (6 bases). Germline assignment: CDR1 SSHAT and CDR2 FNYEAQ (reference sequence). V was pared by 5 bases and J by 5 bases, with 13 bases between. The CDR3 length is 14 residues. CDR3 sequence (DNA): TGTGCCAGCAGCGACCGGGACAAATATCAGCCCCAGCATTTT. Its translation is CASSDRDKYQPQHF.

The V and J genes are TRBV7-6 and TRBJ2-1; TRBD1 matches 7 bases. Germline CDR1 SGHVS, CDR2 FNYEAQ. Trimming took 3 bases from V and 3 from J; bases not matched to a gene: 8. The CDR3 consists of 16 residues. The CDR3 loop reads CASSLYVSGGYNEQFF. The CDR3 DNA follows: TGTGCCAGCAGCTTGTATGTCTCAGGGGGCTACAATGAGCAGTTCTTC.

This chain uses TRBV18 with TRBJ1-4; the D is unclear. V lost 3 bases, J lost 7 bases, and 9 bases lay in between. The germline CDR1 and CDR2 sequences are KGHSH and LQKENI. This CDR3 comprises 13 residues. As DNA, the CDR3 is TGTGCCAGCTCACCGAGAGGAGGTGAAAAACTGTTTTTT. Its translation: CASSPRGGEKLFF.

A single count supports this clone. The rearrangement links TRBV6-8 to TRBJ2-5; D remains unclear. Germline V gives CDR1 MNHGY, CDR2 SAAAGT. Trimming took off 4 bases at V and 5 bases at J, with 8 bases between the two ends. This CDR3 comprises 12 residues. Here the CDR3 DNA reads TGTGCCAGCAGTTTTGGGTCGGAGACCCAGTACTTC. The encoded protein is CASSFGSETQYF.

This clone was detected only a few times. The chain joins TRBV11-3 to TRBJ2-3; D may match TRBD1 or TRBD2 (7 bases each). Germline V gives CDR1 SGHNT, CDR2 YENEEA. V was pared by 1 base and J by 4 bases, with 12 bases between. There are 15 residues in the CDR3. In nucleotides, the CDR3 is TGTGCCAGCAGCTTAGTGCCAGGGGGGGCAGATACGCAGTATTTT. Its protein is CASSLVPGGADTQYF.

This chain connects TRBV28 to TRBJ1-2, with 7 bases that match TRBD1. CDR3 length: 17 residues. V shed 8 bases, J shed 3 bases, and the junction held 18 bases outside the gene matches. Germline CDR1 MDHEN, CDR2 SYDVKM. CDR3 nucleotides: TGTGCCAGCTCCCCCCCGGGAAGGCCAGGGGGACACTATGGCTACACCTTC. It translates to CASSPPGRPGGHYGYTF.

V and J are TRBV23-1 and TRBJ2-7; maybe TRBD1 (6 bases). TRBV23-1 falls under the ORF class, with uncertain function. Trimming left V 5 bases short and J 7 bases short, with 18 bases between. The CDR3 consists of 14 residues. CDR3 sequence: CASSWAGDREEQYF. DNA of the CDR3: TGCGCCAGCAGTTGGGCAGGGGATAGAGAGGAGCAGTACTTC.

A single count supports this clone. This chain connects TRBV7-5 to TRBJ2-3; the tabulated D call, TRBD2, remains unverified against the DNA. TRBV7-5 constitutes a pseudogene. The CDR3 runs 15 residues. CDR3 residues: CASSLGLPNADTQYF. CDR3 coding DNA: TGTGCCAGCAGCTTAGGACTACCGAATGCAGATACGCAGTATTTT.

V gene TRBV11-3 combines with J gene TRBJ1-1; D unresolved. V was shortened by 3 bases and J by 0 bases, with 11 bases between the two germline ends. Germline values: CDR1 SGHNT, CDR2 YENEEA. The CDR3 is 15 amino acids. The DNA for the CDR3 is TGTGCCAGCAGCTTGGCCCAGTCCATGAACACTGAAGCTTTCTTT. Amino acid sequence: CASSLAQSMNTEAFF.

The sample holds one count of this clone. This sequence joins TRBV18 and TRBJ1-4; 8 nucleotides align to TRBD1. With V trimmed by 3 bases and J by 8 bases, 5 bases remained unmatched. This CDR3 is built from 14 residues. Germline CDR1 and CDR2: KGHSH and LQKENI. The CDR3 sequence: CASSPSGGWEKLFF. CDR3 bases: TGTGCCAGCTCACCCTCAGGGGGCTGGGAAAAACTGTTTTTT.

This clone was recorded once. Mismatch with germline at one junction end may stem from a read error. CDR3 sequence reads: CAISVWGTEAFF. CDR3 sequence (DNA): TGTGCCATCAGTGTATGGGGGACTGAAGCTTTCTTT. The J gene is TRBJ1-1, the V gene TRBV6-8; D perhaps matches TRBD1 (5 bases). The CDR3 spans 12 residues. Per the germline V gene, CDR1 is MNHGY and CDR2 is SAAAGT.

The V call is TRBV5-1, the J call TRBJ2-5; the D gene is possibly TRBD1 (6 bases). This CDR3 has 15 amino acids. Per the germline V gene, CDR1 is SGHRS and CDR2 is YFSETQ. The V gene lost 0 bases and the J gene lost 1 base, with 10 bases spanning the gap. The CDR3 protein is CASSLATGIQETQYF. The CDR3 coding sequence is TGCGCCAGCAGCTTGGCCACAGGGATCCAAGAGACCCAGTACTTC.

This clone was recorded a few times. The J gene is TRBJ2-2, the V gene TRBV6-8; possible D gene TRBD2, 6 bases. The germline V gene encodes CDR1 MNHGY and CDR2 SAAAGT. The germline V and J ends were trimmed by 6 bases and 3 bases, with 11 bases remaining between them. There are 14 residues in the CDR3. The chain's CDR3 is CASRRDSYTGELFF. In DNA, the CDR3 is TGTGCCAGCAGACGGGACTCATACACCGGGGAGCTGTTTTTT.

V is TRBV19 and J is TRBJ2-3; 11 bases fit TRBD2. After removal of 11 bases from V and 2 bases from J, the junction contained 9 bases not matched to a gene. This CDR3 is 15 amino acids long. Germline V gene data show CDR1 as LNHDA and CDR2 as SQIVND (reference sequence). This CDR3 reads CASSRGLAVTDTQYF. In nucleotides, the CDR3 is TGTGCCTCCAGTCGGGGACTAGCGGTCACAGATACGCAGTATTTT.

The chain uses TRBV28 and TRBJ2-7; D is ambiguous. The length of the CDR3 is 12 residues. From germline, CDR1 is MDHEN and CDR2 SYDVKM. The ends were cut back, 7 bases at V and 5 bases at J, with 12 bases in the middle. The CDR3, as DNA: TGTGCCAGCAACGGAGTTCGCGACGAGCAGTACTTC. It yields the protein CASNGVRDEQYF.

The gene calls are TRBV6-8 and TRBJ2-1; D not resolved. Trimming pared 0 bases from V and 0 bases from J, leaving 3 bases between. The CDR3 is 14 residues long. Germline V lookup: CDR1 MNHGY, CDR2 SAAAGT. For the CDR3, the DNA is TGTGCCAGCAGTTACTCGTCCTCCTACAATGAGCAGTTCTTC. It yields the protein CASSYSSSYNEQFF.

CDR3 in DNA: TGTGCCAGCAGCTTGCGGGCCCTAACAAAGGGGACTGAAGCTTTCTTT. Protein: CASSLRALTKGTEAFF. The chain joins TRBV7-1 to TRBJ1-1, with D maybe TRBD1 (5 bases). TRBV7-1 is placed among ORFs of uncertain function. Trimming took off 4 bases at V and 5 bases at J, with 20 bases between the two ends. The CDR3 spans 16 residues.